These 26 T cell receptor beta chains came from one sample sequenced in a study of regulatory T cells in long-lasting Graves disease. Building the TCR beta libraries relied on iRepertoire HTBI primers, and CDR3 regions underwent Arm-PCR. A single record per CDR3 protein comes from TCRdb applying MiXCR to the multiplex PCR reads. The table records roughly 400,000 distinct CDR3 sequences, about 21% of them present only once. Time point: persistent/refractory GD, antithyroid drugs over 5 years with positive TRAb. PBMCs were the source of the RNA used for TCR sequencing. This material consisted of peripheral blood mononuclear cells (PBMCs), taken when the disease was refractory, from a patient treated with antithyroid drugs. All receptors come from a female donor with Graves disease.

V gene TRBV20-1 combines with J gene TRBJ1-6; D remains ambiguous. The CDR3 loop spans 14 amino acids. CDR1 DFQATT and CDR2 SNEGSKA come from the germline V gene (reference sequence). V was trimmed by 1 base and J by 7 bases, leaving 11 bases between them. CDR3 sequence: CSARGQTGNSPLHF. DNA for the CDR3: TGCAGTGCTAGAGGGCAGACGGGCAATTCACCCCTCCACTTT.

This clonotype was seen many times. This rearrangement joins TRBV6-1 to TRBJ2-5, with D uncertain. The CDR3 is 16 amino acids. V lost 6 bases, J lost 5 bases, and 22 bases lay in between. CDR1 is MNHNS and CDR2 is SASEGT in the germline V gene. This CDR3 is CASSLQAPTVRETQYF. As DNA, the CDR3 is TGTGCCAGCAGCTTACAAGCACCGACGGTCAGGGAGACCCAGTACTTC.

This clonotype has a count of ten or more. The chain combines TRBV20-1 with TRBJ1-5, with D perhaps matching TRBD1 (5 bases). Germline V gene sequence: CDR1 DFQATT, CDR2 SNEGSKA (reference sequence). The CDR3 consists of 14 residues. Deletions cut 6 bases from V and 3 bases from J, with 15 bases between. The CDR3 region has the DNA TGCAGTGCCCGGATCGGGGGATTCAATCAGCCCCAGCATTTT. This translates into CSARIGGFNQPQHF.

This clonotype showed up many times. The V call is TRBV5-1, the J call TRBJ1-4, with 7 positions matching TRBD1. Germline V gene sequence: CDR1 SGHRS, CDR2 YFSETQ. There are 13 residues in the CDR3. V was pared by 4 bases and J by 7 bases, with 4 bases of the junction left unmatched. The CDR3 DNA reads TGCGCCAGCAGCAGGGACAGCCTTGAAAAACTGTTTTTT. Translation: CASSRDSLEKLFF.

This clonotype was counted only a few times. In DNA form, the CDR3 reads TGCAGTGCTAGAGATATGCGGGAGGGGTGGGAGACCCAGTACTTC. Translation: CSARDMREGWETQYF. The V gene is TRBV20-1, the J gene TRBJ2-5; TRBD2 matches 9 bases. J gave up 5 bases and V 0 bases, and 7 bases lay outside the gene matches. This CDR3 region has 15 residues. Per the germline V gene, CDR1 is DFQATT and CDR2 is SNEGSKA (reference sequence).

The V gene is TRBV2, the J gene TRBJ2-1, with 15 bases identical to TRBD2. The V gene end was trimmed by 4 bases and the J gene end by 0 bases; junction bases not matched to a gene: 13. The CDR3 covers 21 residues. Germline CDR1 is SNHLY and CDR2 is FYNNEI. CDR3 coding DNA: TGTGCCAGCAGTGGACTGGGACTAGCGGGAGGCGGCCCCAGCTCCTACAATGAGCAGTTCTTC. Protein product: CASSGLGLAGGGPSSYNEQFF.

Regarding this clonotype: At one boundary the junction diverges from the germline segment, which might be a read error. The CDR3 sequence: CANSLAVDSSYEQYF. CDR3 coding DNA: TGCGCCAACAGCTTGGCCGTGGACAGCTCCTACGAGCAGTACTTC. This chain links TRBV5-1 with TRBJ2-7, with D possibly matching TRBD1 (6 bases). Germline V gives CDR1 SGHRS, CDR2 YFSETQ. The CDR3 is made up of 15 amino acids.

The rearrangement links TRBV3-1 to TRBJ1-1, with D uncertain. Germline V CDR1 and CDR2: LGHDT, YNNKEL (reference sequence). V lost 1 base and J lost 1, with 16 bases in between. The CDR3 contains 17 residues. Here the CDR3 DNA reads TGTGCCAGCAGCCAAGTAAGAATGGCAGGAAAGAACACTGAAGCTTTCTTT. This encodes CASSQVRMAGKNTEAFF.

In DNA form, the CDR3 reads TGCGCCAGCAGCCCAGGGGGTGGGGCCGGGGCCAACGTCCTGACTTTC. Protein: CASSPGGGAGANVLTF. This chain connects TRBV5-1 to TRBJ2-6; 7 bases are shared with TRBD1. The ends lost 4 bases at V and 4 bases at J; junction bases unmatched: 8. Per germline, CDR1 SGHRS and CDR2 YFSETQ. There are 16 residues in the CDR3.

This chain uses TRBV6-1 with TRBJ2-1, with a weak D call TRBD1 (5 bases). The V gene's germline CDR1 is MNHNS and CDR2 SASEGT. This CDR3 spans 11 amino acids. Trimming cost V 8 bases and J 10 bases, with 12 bases left between them. CDR3 sequence reads: CASRRTPEQFF. The CDR3 DNA sequence: TGTGCCAGCCGTAGGACACCCGAGCAGTTCTTC.

This chain joins TRBV29-1 and TRBJ2-7; no clear D gene. The ends were cut back, 0 bases at V and 2 bases at J, with 11 bases in the middle. Per the germline V gene, CDR1 is SQVTM and CDR2 is ANQGSEA. The CDR3 is made up of 14 amino acids. The CDR3 sequence is CSVEDPGLPYEQYF. CDR3 in DNA: TGCAGCGTTGAAGACCCGGGCCTACCCTACGAGCAGTACTTC.

V is TRBV3-1 and J is TRBJ1-2; D might be TRBD1 (5 bases). Trimming stripped 0 bases from V and 5 bases from J, with 19 bases between. The CDR3 spans 17 residues. The germline V gene has CDR1 LGHDT and CDR2 YNNKEL (reference sequence). CDR3 sequence: CASSQDNRAGYGYGYTF. CDR3 nucleotide sequence: TGTGCCAGCAGCCAAGATAATCGCGCAGGGTATGGATATGGCTACACCTTC.

This clonotype has at least ten counts. V is TRBV2 and J is TRBJ1-1, with TRBD1 as a possible D gene (6 bases). Germline loops: CDR1 SNHLY, CDR2 FYNNEI. The CDR3 contains 15 residues. Trimming cost V 9 bases and J 1 base, with 18 bases left between them. The CDR3 here is CAREGRQEQNTEAFF. The CDR3 bases are TGTGCCAGAGAGGGCCGACAGGAGCAGAACACTGAAGCTTTCTTT.

As regards this clonotype: With a much larger clone just one base away, this may be a read error. The chain is built from TRBV6-2 or TRBV6-3 and TRBJ1-5; D not resolved. Trimming shortened V by 5 bases and J by 5 bases, and 22 bases separated the two germline ends. From germline, CDR1 is MNHEY and CDR2 SVGEGT. The CDR3 has 17 residues. The CDR3 nucleotides are TGTGCCAGCAGTGGACCGGGCTTTAGAGATAGGGATCAGCCCCAGCATTTT. Its translation is CASSGPGFRDRDQPQHF.

This clonotype came up many times. The gene calls are TRBV2 and TRBJ2-7; TRBD1 agrees at 9 bases. The trim removed 11 bases at V and 2 bases at J, leaving 7 bases unmatched. CDR3 size: 13 residues. Germline-derived CDR1 and CDR2 are SNHLY and FYNNEI. Here the CDR3 DNA reads TGTGCCGCCTGGACAGGGGCTCCCTACGAGCAGTACTTC. Protein product: CAAWTGAPYEQYF.

The genes are TRBV20-1 and TRBJ2-7; D gene uncertain. The CDR3 is 14 residues long. V lost 0 bases and J 3 bases, leaving 12 bases between the germline ends. Germline values: CDR1 DFQATT, CDR2 SNEGSKA (reference sequence). The CDR3 here is CSARDLAGRYEQYF. Here the CDR3 DNA reads TGCAGTGCTAGAGATTTGGCAGGCCGCTACGAGCAGTACTTC.

J is TRBJ1-6 and V is TRBV7-2; D gene uncertain. The V end was cut by 5 bases, the J end by 9 bases, with 14 bases between. Germline CDR1 and CDR2: SGHTA and FQGNSA. The CDR3 loop spans 14 amino acids. CDR3 nucleotides: TGTGCCAGCAGCGTGGGTGTAGTAGGTTCACCCCTCCACTTT. It is translated as CASSVGVVGSPLHF.

This clonotype was picked up a small number of times. The rearrangement uses TRBV7-9 and TRBJ2-3, with D tentatively TRBD2 (6 bases). CDR3 length equals 14 residues. Trimming left V 2 bases short and J 2 bases short, with 8 bases between. Germline V gene data show CDR1 as SEHNR and CDR2 as FQNEAQ (reference sequence). Here the CDR3 DNA reads TGTGCCAGCAGCTTATCGGGAGACACAGATACGCAGTATTTT. The encoded protein is CASSLSGDTDTQYF.

CDR3 in DNA: TGTGCCACCAGCAGAGATAAGGACAGGGGGCGAACCTTCTCAGGAAACTATGGCTACACCTTC. Translation gives CATSRDKDRGRTFSGNYGYTF. The chain recombines TRBV15 with TRBJ1-2; 11 nucleotides match TRBD1. The length of the CDR3 is 21 residues. V dropped 0 bases and J dropped 2; count of bases not matched to a gene: 17. Germline V gene sequence: CDR1 LNHNV, CDR2 YYDKDF (reference sequence).

V and J are TRBV19 and TRBJ2-5, with D tentatively TRBD1 (6 bases). V lost 1 base and J lost 1, with 10 bases in between. Germline values: CDR1 LNHDA, CDR2 SQIVND (reference sequence). CDR3 length: 15 amino acids. The CDR3 region has the DNA TGTGCCAGTAGTATAGCAGGGGACGGCCAAGAGACCCAGTACTTC. Encoded protein: CASSIAGDGQETQYF. The entire variable domain, with the rest obtained from reference TRBV19 and TRBJ2-5, is as follows: DGGITQSPKYLFRKEGQNVTLSCEQNLNHDAMYWYRQDPGQGLRLIYYSQIVNDFQKGDIAEGYSVSREKKESFPLTVTSAQKNPTAFYLCASSIAGDGQETQYFGPGTRLLVL.

This clonotype occurred many times. This rearrangement joins TRBV28 to TRBJ2-5, with D tentatively TRBD2 (6 bases). The V end was cut by 5 bases, the J end by 5 bases, with 18 bases between. The length of the CDR3 is 15 residues. The germline gives CDR1 MDHEN, CDR2 SYDVKM. The CDR3 spells CASSPRPGAGETQYF. CDR3 DNA sequence: TGTGCCAGCAGTCCCCGACCCGGGGCGGGGGAGACCCAGTACTTC. The complete variable domain, with remaining parts taken from reference TRBV28 and TRBJ2-5, reads DVKVTQSSRYLVKRTGEKVFLECVQDMDHENMFWYRQDPGLGLRLIYFSYDVKMKEKGDIPEGYSVSREKKERFSLILESASTNQTSMYLCASSPRPGAGETQYFGPGTRLLVL.

The rearrangement joins TRBV10-2 to TRBJ2-5; D might be TRBD2 (5 bases). CDR1 and CDR2 from the germline V gene are WSHSY and SAAADI. V was shortened by 6 bases and J by 1 base, with 15 bases between the two germline ends. This CDR3 is 15 amino acids long. The CDR3 spells CASSQTTRGQETQYF. The CDR3 DNA sequence: TGCGCCAGCAGCCAAACGACCCGGGGCCAAGAGACCCAGTACTTC.

The chain recombines TRBV7-9 with TRBJ2-5; TRBD2 matches 8 bases. The CDR3 runs 15 residues. Trimming took 5 bases from V and 5 from J; bases not matched to a gene: 10. The germline CDR1 and CDR2 sequences are SEHNR and FQNEAQ (reference sequence). The CDR3 spells CASSRGLALGETQYF. The CDR3 DNA follows: TGTGCCAGCAGCCGTGGACTAGCCCTGGGGGAGACCCAGTACTTC. The full variable domain, in which reference TRBV7-9 and TRBJ2-5 provide the parts outside the CDR3, is DTGVSQNPRHKITKRGQNVTFRCDPISEHNRLYWYRQTLGQGPEFLTYFQNEAQLEKSRLLSDRFSAERPKGSFSTLEIQRTEQGDSAMYLCASSRGLALGETQYFGPGTRLLVL.

In DNA form, the CDR3 reads TGTGCCAGCAGCTTCGACAGGGACTCCTACAATGAGCAGTTCTTC. Translating gives CASSFDRDSYNEQFF. The chain links TRBV11-3 to TRBJ2-1; 7 bases line up with TRBD1. Germline loops: CDR1 SGHNT, CDR2 YENEEA. V shed 3 bases and J 0 bases; nucleotides not matched to a gene: 2. CDR3 length: 15 amino acids.

In this sample, this clonotype turned up many times. The CDR3 DNA is TGTGCCAGCAGTCTCCAAGAGACCCAGTACTTC. Its translation: CASSLQETQYF. The chain links TRBV12-3 or TRBV12-4 to TRBJ2-5; D not certain. V dropped 5 bases and J dropped 1 base, with 2 bases sitting between them. CDR3 size: 11 residues.

V is TRBV28 and J is TRBJ2-7; TRBD2 aligns across 11 bases. With V trimmed by 4 bases and J by 4 bases, 24 bases remained unmatched. This CDR3 has 21 amino acids. Germline V gene lookup returns CDR1 MDHEN and CDR2 SYDVKM. The CDR3 DNA follows: TGTGCCAGCAGTTCGGCGGTCCAGAAAGGGGAACTAGCGGGAGTGGGGTACGAGCAGTACTTC. Translated: CASSSAVQKGELAGVGYEQYF.